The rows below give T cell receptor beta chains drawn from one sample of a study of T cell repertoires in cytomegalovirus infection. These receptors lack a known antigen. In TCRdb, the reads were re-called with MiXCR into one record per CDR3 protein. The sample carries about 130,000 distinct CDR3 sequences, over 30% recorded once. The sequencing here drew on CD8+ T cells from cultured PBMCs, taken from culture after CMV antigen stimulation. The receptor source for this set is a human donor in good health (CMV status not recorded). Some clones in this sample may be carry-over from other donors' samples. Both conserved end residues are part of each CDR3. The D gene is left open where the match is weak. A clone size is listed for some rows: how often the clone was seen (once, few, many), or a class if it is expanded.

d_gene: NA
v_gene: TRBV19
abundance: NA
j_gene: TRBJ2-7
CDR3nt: TGTGCCAGTAGTATGGTCGCCGGAGGTGGTGAGCAGTACTTC
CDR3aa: CASSMVAGGGEQYF

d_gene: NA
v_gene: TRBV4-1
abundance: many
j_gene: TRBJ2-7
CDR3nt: TGCGCCAGCAGCTCGCCCCCCTACGAGCAGTACTTC
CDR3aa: CASSSPPYEQYF

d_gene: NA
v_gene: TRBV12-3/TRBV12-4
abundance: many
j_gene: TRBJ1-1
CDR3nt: TGTGCCAGCAGTTTAATGAACGGTGAAGCTTTCTTT
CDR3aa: CASSLMNGEAFF

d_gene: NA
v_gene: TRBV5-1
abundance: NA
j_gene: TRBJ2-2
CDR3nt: TGCGCCAGCGCGGACAGTTACACCGGGGAGCTGTTTTTT
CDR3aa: CASADSYTGELFF

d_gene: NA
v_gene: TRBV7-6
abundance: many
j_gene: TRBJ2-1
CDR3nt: TGTGCCAGCAGCTTTGGGGATGAGCAGTTCTTC
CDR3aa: CASSFGDEQFF

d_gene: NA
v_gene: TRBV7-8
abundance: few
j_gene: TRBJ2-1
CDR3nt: TGTGCCAGCAGCCCCCATGGCCGGCCCCTCTCCTACAATGAGCAGTTCTTC
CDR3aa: CASSPHGRPLSYNEQFF

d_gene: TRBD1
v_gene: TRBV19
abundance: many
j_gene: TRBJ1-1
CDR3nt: TGTGCCAGTAGCACGGACAGGGGTAACACTGAAGCTTTCTTT
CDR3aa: CASSTDRGNTEAFF

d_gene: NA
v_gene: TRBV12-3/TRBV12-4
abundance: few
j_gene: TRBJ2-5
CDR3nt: TGTGCCAGCAGCCCGGGTCCCGAGGGGACCCAGTACTTC
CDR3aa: CASSPGPEGTQYF

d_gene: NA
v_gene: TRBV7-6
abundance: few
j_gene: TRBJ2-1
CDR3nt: TGTGCCAGCACCCTTTATAGCGCGCTCAATGAGCAGTTCTTC
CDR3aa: CASTLYSALNEQFF

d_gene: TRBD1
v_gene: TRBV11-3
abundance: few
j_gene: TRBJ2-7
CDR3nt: TGTGCCAGCAGCTTGGGGACAGGGGGCGATTACGAGCAGTACTTC
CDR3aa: CASSLGTGGDYEQYF

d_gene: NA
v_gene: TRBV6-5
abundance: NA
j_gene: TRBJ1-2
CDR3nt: TGTGCCAGCAGTTACTCCGACAGCTTCTATGGCTACACCTTC
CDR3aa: CASSYSDSFYGYTF

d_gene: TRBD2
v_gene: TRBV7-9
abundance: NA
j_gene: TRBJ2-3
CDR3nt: TGTGCCAGCAGTGGACTAGCGGGGGGCCCCACAGATACGCAGTATTTT
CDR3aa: CASSGLAGGPTDTQYF